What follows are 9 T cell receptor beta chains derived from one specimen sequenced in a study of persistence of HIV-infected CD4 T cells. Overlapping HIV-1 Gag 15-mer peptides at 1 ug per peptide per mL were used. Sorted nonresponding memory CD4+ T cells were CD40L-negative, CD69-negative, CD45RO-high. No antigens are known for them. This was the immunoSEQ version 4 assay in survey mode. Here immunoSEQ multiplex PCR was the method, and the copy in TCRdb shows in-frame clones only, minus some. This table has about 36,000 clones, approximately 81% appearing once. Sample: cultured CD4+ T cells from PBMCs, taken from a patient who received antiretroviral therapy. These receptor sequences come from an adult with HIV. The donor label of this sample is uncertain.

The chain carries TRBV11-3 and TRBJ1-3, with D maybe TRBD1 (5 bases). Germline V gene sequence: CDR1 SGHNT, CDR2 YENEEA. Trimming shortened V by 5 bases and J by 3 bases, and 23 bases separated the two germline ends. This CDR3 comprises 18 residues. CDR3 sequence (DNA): TGTGCCAGCAGCCCCGGGACTCGAGGCGGTGCTCTTGGAAACACCATATATTTT. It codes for CASSPGTRGGALGNTIYF.

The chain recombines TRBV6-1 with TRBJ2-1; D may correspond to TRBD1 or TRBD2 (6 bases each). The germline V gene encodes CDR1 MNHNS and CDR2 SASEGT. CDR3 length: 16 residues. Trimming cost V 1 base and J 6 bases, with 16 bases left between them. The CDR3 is CASSEVRRARGNEQFF. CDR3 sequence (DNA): TGTGCCAGCAGTGAAGTACGGAGGGCCAGGGGCAATGAGCAGTTCTTC.

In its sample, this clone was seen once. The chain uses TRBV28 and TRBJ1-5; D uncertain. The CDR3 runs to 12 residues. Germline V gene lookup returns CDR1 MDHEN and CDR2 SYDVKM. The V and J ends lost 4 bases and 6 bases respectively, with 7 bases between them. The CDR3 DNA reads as TGTGCCAGCAGTTCCACCTTTCAGCCCCAGCATTTT. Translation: CASSSTFQPQHF.

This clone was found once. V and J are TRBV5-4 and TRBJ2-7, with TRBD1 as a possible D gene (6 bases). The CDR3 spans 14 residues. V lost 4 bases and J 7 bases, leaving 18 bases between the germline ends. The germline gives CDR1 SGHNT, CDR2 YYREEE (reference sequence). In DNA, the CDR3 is TGTGCCAGCAGCGTCGACAGGTCCACAAGGGAGCAGTACTTC. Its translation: CASSVDRSTREQYF.

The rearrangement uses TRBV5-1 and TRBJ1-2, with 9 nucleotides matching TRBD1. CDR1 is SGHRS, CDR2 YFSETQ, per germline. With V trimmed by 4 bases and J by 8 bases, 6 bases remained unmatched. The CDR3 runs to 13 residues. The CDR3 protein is CASSAGQGLGYTF. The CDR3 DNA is TGCGCCAGCAGCGCGGGACAGGGTTTGGGCTACACCTTC.

CDR3 nucleotides: TGCAGCGTTGAAACAGGGAGCAGGCAGTTCTTC. It translates to CSVETGSRQFF. This rearrangement joins TRBV29-1 to TRBJ2-1, with D possibly being TRBD1 (6 bases). V shed 2 bases and J shed 12 bases, with 11 bases lying between them. The CDR3 covers 11 residues. Per the germline V gene, CDR1 is SQVTM and CDR2 is ANQGSEA.

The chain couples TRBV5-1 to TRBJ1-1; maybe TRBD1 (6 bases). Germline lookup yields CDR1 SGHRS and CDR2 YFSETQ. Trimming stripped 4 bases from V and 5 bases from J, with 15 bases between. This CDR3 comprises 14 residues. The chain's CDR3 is CASSGNQGRTEAFF. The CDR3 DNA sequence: TGCGCCAGCAGCGGCAACCAGGGGCGGACTGAAGCTTTCTTT.

The CDR3 is CASSVMRGAGGRGNQPQHF. Here the CDR3 DNA reads TGTGCCAGTAGCGTGATGAGGGGGGCGGGTGGACGTGGCAATCAGCCCCAGCATTTT. The chain recombines TRBV19 with TRBJ1-5, with D perhaps TRBD1 (6 bases). Germline loops: CDR1 LNHDA, CDR2 SQIVND (reference sequence). The CDR3 covers 19 residues. The V end was cut by 6 bases, the J end by 2 bases, with 26 bases between.

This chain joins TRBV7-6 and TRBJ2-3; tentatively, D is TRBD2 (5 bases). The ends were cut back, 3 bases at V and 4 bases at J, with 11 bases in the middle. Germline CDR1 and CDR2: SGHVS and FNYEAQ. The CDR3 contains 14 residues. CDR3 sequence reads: CASSFPTGADTQYF. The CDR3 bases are TGTGCCAGCAGCTTCCCAACCGGGGCAGATACGCAGTATTTT.